These 16 T cell receptor beta chains were sequenced from one sample in a study of blood T cell repertoires in COVID-19 (dated by TCRdb to about 2020). Library construction relied on the immunoSEQ multiplex PCR assay. Entries here come from immuneACCESS through TCRdb and include only in-frame sequences with V and J called. Some clones fail to appear in such tables; in the studies checked, an unresolved V gene covers under half of the shortfall, and the cause of the remainder is unknown. This sample is represented by over 85,000 clones; around 93% of them were singletons. The ten largest clones add up to about 2.5% of the sample. Sequencing was done on a sample of peripheral blood. Every receptor here comes from a human donor with active COVID-19. The donor label of this sample is uncertain.

Details on this clone: A junction boundary mismatches the germline segment, possibly from a read error. This chain links TRBV7-7 with TRBJ2-1, with 9 bases identical to TRBD2. The CDR3 is made up of 15 amino acids. The germline gives CDR1 SSHAT, CDR2 FNYEAQ (reference sequence). The CDR3: CASSLNAGGPNEQFF. The CDR3 DNA reads as TGTGCTAGCAGCTTGAACGCGGGGGGGCCCAATGAGCAGTTCTTC. The full variable domain, in which reference TRBV7-7 and TRBJ2-1 provide the parts outside the CDR3, is GAGVSQSPRYKVTKRGQDVTLRCDPISSHATLYWYQQALGQGPEFLTYFNYEAQPDKSGLPSDRFSAERPEGSISTLTIQRTEQRDSAMYRCASSLNAGGPNEQFFGPGTRLTVL.

In its sample, this clone was seen once. This chain connects TRBV3-1 (or the pseudogene TRBV3-2) to TRBJ2-3, with 10 bases aligning to TRBD2. The V gene end was trimmed by 3 bases and the J gene end by 4 bases; junction bases not matched to a gene: 10. The CDR3 is 17 residues long. CDR1 LGHDT and CDR2 YNNKEL come from the germline V gene (reference sequence). The CDR3 region has the DNA TGTGCCAGCAGCCAGACCTCAAGCGGGGGGGAACCAGATACGCAGTATTTT. Residues: CASSQTSSGGEPDTQYF.

In DNA, the CDR3 is TGTGCCAGCAACCGGGACAGGATCGAAAAACTGTTTTTT. It is translated as CASNRDRIEKLFF. The chain recombines TRBV2 with TRBJ1-4; the match to TRBD1 covers 8 bases. Trimming removed 7 bases from V and 8 bases from J; junction bases left unmatched: 6. This CDR3 is 13 amino acids long. Germline CDR1 SNHLY, CDR2 FYNNEI.

The J gene is TRBJ2-7, the V gene TRBV7-2, with 7 bases that match TRBD2. The CDR3 has 14 residues. The ends lost 1 base at V and 4 bases at J; junction bases unmatched: 4. Germline assignment: CDR1 SGHTA and CDR2 FQGNSA. CDR3: CASSLGSGPYEQYF. The CDR3 DNA reads TGTGCCAGCAGCTTAGGTAGCGGGCCTTACGAGCAGTACTTC. The variable domain in full, completed from reference TRBV7-2 and TRBJ2-7, reads GAGVSQSPSNKVTEKGKDVELRCDPISGHTALYWYRQSLGQGLEFLIYFQGNSAPDKSGLPSDRFSAERTGGSVSTLTIQRTQQEDSAVYLCASSLGSGPYEQYFGPGTRLTVT.

The genes are TRBV5-1 and TRBJ2-7, with 8 bases fitting TRBD1. This CDR3 region has 14 residues. Trimming removed 0 bases from V and 4 bases from J; junction bases left unmatched: 3. CDR1 and CDR2 (germline): SGHRS, YFSETQ. CDR3 residues: CASSLEQGVYEQYF. In DNA, the CDR3 is TGCGCCAGCAGCTTGGAACAGGGGGTATACGAGCAGTACTTC.

This sequence joins TRBV4-1 and TRBJ1-6, with D possibly being TRBD1 (5 bases). The V and J ends lost 1 base and 7 bases respectively, with 11 bases between them. The CDR3 is 15 amino acids. Germline V gives CDR1 MGHRA, CDR2 YSYEKL. The CDR3 sequence: CASSQVGRENSPLHF. The CDR3 DNA sequence: TGCGCCAGCAGCCAAGTAGGCAGGGAAAATTCACCCCTCCACTTT.

V gene TRBV9 combines with J gene TRBJ2-7; D gene unclear. Trimming took off 0 bases at V and 3 bases at J, with 7 bases between the two ends. CDR1 and CDR2 (germline): SGDLS, YYNGEE. The CDR3 is made up of 13 amino acids. CDR3 sequence reads: CASSVGLLYEQYF. DNA for the CDR3: TGTGCCAGCAGCGTAGGATTACTCTACGAGCAGTACTTC. The full variable domain, completed using reference TRBV9 and TRBJ2-7, is DSGVTQTPKHLITATGQRVTLRCSPRSGDLSVYWYQQSLDQGLQFLIQYYNGEERAKGNILERFSAQQFPDLHSELNLSSLELGDSALYFCASSVGLLYEQYFGPGTRLTVT.

This chain links TRBV20-1 with TRBJ1-5, with D perhaps matching TRBD1 (6 bases). The CDR3 loop spans 16 amino acids. Germline loops: CDR1 DFQATT, CDR2 SNEGSKA (reference sequence). The V and J ends lost 3 bases and 0 bases respectively, with 15 bases between them. The CDR3 spells CSASNWDINSNQPQHF. CDR3 coding DNA: TGCAGTGCTAGTAACTGGGACATTAATAGCAATCAGCCCCAGCATTTT.

This clone was recorded once. The chain joins TRBV5-1 to TRBJ2-2; 15 bases align to TRBD2. This CDR3 has 15 amino acids. Trimming at V came to 4 bases and at J to 7 bases, leaving 2 bases not matched to a gene. Germline loops: CDR1 SGHRS, CDR2 YFSETQ. The CDR3 nucleotides read TGCGCCAGCAGCGGACTAGCGGGGGGGCTCGGGGAGCTGTTTTTT. Its protein is CASSGLAGGLGELFF.

This chain joins TRBV5-6 and TRBJ2-3; D ambiguous. Trimming took off 0 bases at V and 10 bases at J, with 18 bases between the two ends. The CDR3 length is 15 residues. CDR1 is SGHDT and CDR2 is YYEEEE in the germline V gene. The DNA of the CDR3 is TGTGCCAGCAGCTTGGATCAGGCCCGGATGGCCTCGCAGTATTTT. Its translation is CASSLDQARMASQYF.

This clone was seen a single time. The chain employs TRBV5-4 and TRBJ1-1; D is unclear. CDR3 size: 14 residues. Between the trimmed V and J ends, which lost 7 bases and 0 bases, there was a span of 13 bases. CDR1 is SGHNT, CDR2 YYREEE, per germline (reference sequence). CDR3: CASAWYGVNTEAFF. The CDR3 DNA reads TGTGCCAGCGCGTGGTACGGGGTGAACACTGAAGCTTTCTTT.

V usage is TRBV27 and J usage is TRBJ2-2; 9 positions agree with TRBD1. The length of the CDR3 is 15 residues. J was trimmed by 5 bases and V by 5 bases; bases with no gene match: 6. Germline V gene sequence: CDR1 MNHEY, CDR2 SMNVEV (reference sequence). The CDR3 loop reads CASSRGQGRTGELFF. The CDR3, as DNA: TGTGCCAGCAGTCGGGGACAGGGTCGGACCGGGGAGCTGTTTTTT.

This clone came up once. The chain employs TRBV4-2 and TRBJ1-1; the D gene is possibly TRBD1 (5 bases). The ends were cut back, 4 bases at V and 10 bases at J, with 16 bases in the middle. CDR1 LGHNA and CDR2 YNFKEQ come from the germline V gene. The CDR3 has 13 residues. This chain's CDR3 is CASSRGGEKGAFF. Here the CDR3 DNA reads TGTGCCAGCAGCCGCGGGGGAGAAAAGGGAGCTTTCTTT.

V gene TRBV5-1 combines with J gene TRBJ1-6, with a tentative D call TRBD1 (6 bases). The CDR3 is 15 amino acids. Trimming removed 3 bases at V and 8 bases at J, with 15 bases between. Germline V gene sequence: CDR1 SGHRS, CDR2 YFSETQ. CDR3 protein: CASSSSGGLYSPLHF. The CDR3 nucleotides are TGCGCCAGCAGCTCCTCGGGGGGCCTCTATTCACCCCTCCACTTT.

The chain joins TRBV7-2 to TRBJ2-4, with 15 bases matching TRBD2. Germline V gene lookup returns CDR1 SGHTA and CDR2 FQGNSA. The trim removed 5 bases at V and 6 bases at J, leaving 14 bases unmatched. The CDR3 is 19 residues long. The CDR3 DNA reads TGTGCCAGCAGCCAGGGACTAGCGGGGGGAAGGTCTACTGTAAACATTCAGTACTTC. Its translation: CASSQGLAGGRSTVNIQYF.

The genes are TRBV27 and TRBJ2-2; no clear D. The germline V gene encodes CDR1 MNHEY and CDR2 SMNVEV (reference sequence). V was pared by 4 bases and J by 7 bases, with 16 bases between. The CDR3 loop spans 15 amino acids. The CDR3 region has the DNA TGTGCCAGCAGTTCCTCCGGCGGAGCAAGCGGGGAGCTGTTTTTT. It is translated as CASSSSGGASGELFF.